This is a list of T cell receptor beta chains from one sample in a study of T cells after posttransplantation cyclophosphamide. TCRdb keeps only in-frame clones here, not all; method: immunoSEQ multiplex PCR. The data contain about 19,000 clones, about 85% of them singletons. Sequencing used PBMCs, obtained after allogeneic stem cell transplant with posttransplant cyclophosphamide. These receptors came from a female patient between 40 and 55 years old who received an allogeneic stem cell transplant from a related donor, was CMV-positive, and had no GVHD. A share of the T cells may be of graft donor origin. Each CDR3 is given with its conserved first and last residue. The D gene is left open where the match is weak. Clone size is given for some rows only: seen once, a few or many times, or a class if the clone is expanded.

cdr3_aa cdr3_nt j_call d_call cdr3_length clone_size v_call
CAISELLEQFF TGTGCCATCAGTGAACTTCTTGAGCAGTTCTTC TRBJ2-1 NA 11 NA TRBV10-3
CASSQDLASYNEQFF TGCGCCAGCAGCCAAGACCTAGCGTCCTACAATGAGCAGTTCTTC TRBJ2-1 NA 15 NA TRBV4-3
CASRPGTGGNEQFF TGTGCCAGCAGACCAGGGACAGGGGGCAATGAGCAGTTCTTC TRBJ2-1 TRBD1 14 NA TRBV6-5
CASSKARQGAYGYTF TGTGCCAGCAGTAAAGCGAGACAGGGGGCCTATGGCTACACCTTC TRBJ1-2 TRBD1 15 few TRBV28
CASSLPGQKETQYF TGTGCCAGCAGTTTACCGGGACAGAAAGAGACCCAGTACTTC TRBJ2-5 TRBD1 14 few TRBV28
CASSIDGGLSTDTQYF TGTGCCAGTAGTATTGACGGGGGGCTTAGCACAGATACGCAGTATTTT TRBJ2-3 NA 16 NA TRBV19
CASSDPGGTYEQYF TGTGCCAGCAGTGACCCAGGGGGTACCTACGAGCAGTACTTC TRBJ2-7 TRBD1 14 NA TRBV25-1
CASSRGTGGFEQYF TGCGCCAGCAGCCGGGGGACAGGGGGCTTCGAGCAGTACTTC TRBJ2-7 TRBD1 14 NA TRBV4-3
CATTANTGELFF TGTGCCACCACAGCGAACACCGGGGAGCTGTTTTTT TRBJ2-2 NA 12 NA TRBV6-5
CASSTGTSSETQYF TGTGCCAGCAGCACCGGGACTAGTTCCGAGACCCAGTACTTC TRBJ2-5 TRBD2 14 NA TRBV28
CASSLGPLTYRGRNQPQHF TGTGCCAGCAGTTTAGGCCCGCTTACCTACAGGGGGCGTAATCAGCCCCAGCATTTT TRBJ1-5 TRBD1 19 NA TRBV28
CASSPLGAGGWGGYTF TGTGCCAGCAGTCCCCTAGGGGCAGGGGGCTGGGGTGGCTACACCTTC TRBJ1-2 TRBD1 16 NA TRBV27